The 21 T cell receptor beta chains given below trace back to one sample, sequenced in a study of blood T cell repertoires in COVID-19. Method: immunoSEQ multiplex PCR; TCRdb's copy keeps in-frame clones and lacks some. This table has a few hundred thousand clones, approximately 90% appearing once. What was sequenced was PBMCs or T cells enriched from blood (not recorded which). The receptors shown here come from a woman younger than 35 who had been exposed to COVID-19.

This chain links TRBV6-5 with TRBJ1-2, with 9 positions matching TRBD1. The CDR3 sequence is 14 residues long. Unmatched junction bases numbered 5, after V lost 2 bases and J lost 7 bases. Germline V gene lookup returns CDR1 MNHEY and CDR2 SVGAGI. This chain's CDR3 is CASSYQQGAAGYTF. Written as DNA, the CDR3 is TGTGCCAGCAGTTACCAACAGGGGGCAGCTGGCTACACCTTC.

V is TRBV19 and J is TRBJ1-1, with a tentative D call TRBD1 (5 bases). Germline CDR1 and CDR2: LNHDA and SQIVND (reference sequence). The CDR3 totals 15 residues. Trimming removed 3 bases from V and 1 base from J, with 12 bases in between. CDR3 nucleotides: TGTGCCAGTAGTATCCTGGACAACAAGAACACTGAAGCTTTCTTT. The encoded protein is CASSILDNKNTEAFF.

This rearrangement joins TRBV5-4 to TRBJ2-7; 11 nucleotides match TRBD1. V was clipped by 0 bases and J by 4 bases; unmatched bases: 6. The CDR3 length is 16 residues. CDR1 is SGHNT and CDR2 is YYREEE in the germline V gene (reference sequence). This chain's CDR3 is CASSLVRDRGGYEQYF. CDR3 sequence (DNA): TGTGCCAGCAGCTTGGTACGGGACAGGGGGGGTTACGAGCAGTACTTC.

The rearrangement links TRBV28 to TRBJ1-5; TRBD1 might be the D (6 bases). From germline, CDR1 is MDHEN and CDR2 SYDVKM. This CDR3 region has 13 residues. Between the trimmed V and J ends, which lost 11 bases and 7 bases, there was a span of 18 bases. As DNA, the CDR3 is TGTGCCGGCTCAGACAGGTTTATGCAGCCCCAGCATTTT. It encodes CAGSDRFMQPQHF.

The chain carries TRBV29-1 and TRBJ2-5; 12 bases are shared with TRBD2. The length of the CDR3 is 13 residues. V shed 6 bases and J 4 bases; nucleotides not matched to a gene: 3. Germline V gives CDR1 SQVTM, CDR2 ANQGSEA. CDR3 loop: CSVAGLAGETQYF. DNA for the CDR3: TGCAGCGTCGCGGGACTAGCGGGAGAGACCCAGTACTTC.

The chain has TRBV5-4 and TRBJ2-1, with 10 bases aligning to TRBD2. The CDR3 has 15 residues. J was trimmed by 6 bases and V by 1 base; bases with no gene match: 4. The V gene's germline CDR1 is SGHNT and CDR2 YYREEE (reference sequence). CDR3 DNA: TGTGCCAGCAGCTTGCCCAGCGGGAGGGGCAATGAGCAGTTCTTC. This sequence encodes CASSLPSGRGNEQFF.

This clone has a handful of counts. The chain recombines TRBV28 with TRBJ1-1; maybe TRBD1 (6 bases). The ends were cut back, 4 bases at V and 8 bases at J, with 11 bases in the middle. This CDR3 has 12 residues. From germline, CDR1 is MDHEN and CDR2 SYDVKM. The CDR3 bases are TGTGCCAGCAGTTCAGACAGGACAGAAGCTTTCTTT. Its protein product is CASSSDRTEAFF. Filled out from reference TRBV28 and TRBJ1-1, the complete variable domain reads DVKVTQSSRYLVKRTGEKVFLECVQDMDHENMFWYRQDPGLGLRLIYFSYDVKMKEKGDIPEGYSVSREKKERFSLILESASTNQTSMYLCASSSDRTEAFFGQGTRLTVV.

The CDR3 DNA sequence: TGTGCCAGTAGCCTACAGGGGAAGGAGCAGTACTTC. Its protein product is CASSLQGKEQYF. This sequence joins TRBV19 and TRBJ2-7, with 7 nucleotides matching TRBD1. V lost 6 bases, J lost 7 bases, and 6 bases stayed unmatched. Germline CDR1 is LNHDA and CDR2 is SQIVND (reference sequence). CDR3 length equals 12 residues.

This clone occurred a few times. The rearrangement joins TRBV19 to TRBJ1-6, with a tentative D call TRBD1 (6 bases). The CDR3 loop spans 14 amino acids. Germline V gives CDR1 LNHDA, CDR2 SQIVND (reference sequence). V was cut by 6 bases and J by 6 bases, with 12 bases left in between. CDR3 protein: CASRTGQLNSPLHF. CDR3 in DNA: TGTGCCAGTAGGACCGGACAGCTTAATTCACCCCTCCACTTT.

This rearrangement joins TRBV28 to TRBJ2-1; the match to TRBD2 covers 8 bases. J was trimmed by 6 bases and V by 6 bases; bases with no gene match: 7. The CDR3 consists of 14 residues. The V gene's germline CDR1 is MDHEN and CDR2 SYDVKM. The DNA for the CDR3 is TGTGCCAGCAGACTAGCGGAACTCGGCAATGAGCAGTTCTTC. Protein: CASRLAELGNEQFF. The whole variable domain, remainder taken from reference TRBV28 and TRBJ2-1, is DVKVTQSSRYLVKRTGEKVFLECVQDMDHENMFWYRQDPGLGLRLIYFSYDVKMKEKGDIPEGYSVSREKKERFSLILESASTNQTSMYLCASRLAELGNEQFFGPGTRLTVL.

The chain links TRBV27 to TRBJ2-1; TRBD2 aligns across 13 bases. Germline CDR1 and CDR2: MNHEY and SMNVEV (reference sequence). This CDR3 contains 18 residues. Trimming took 4 bases from V and 7 from J; bases not matched to a gene: 13. The CDR3 DNA is TGTGCCAGCAGTTCCATTGGACTAGCGGGAGATTTTAGGAATGAGCAGTTCTTC. It specifies CASSSIGLAGDFRNEQFF.

This clone was seen just once. The V and J genes are TRBV6-5 and TRBJ1-1; tentative D call: TRBD1 (5 bases). Germline V gene sequence: CDR1 MNHEY, CDR2 SVGAGI. The CDR3 is made up of 15 amino acids. The ends were cut back, 0 bases at V and 4 bases at J, with 12 bases in the middle. In nucleotides, the CDR3 is TGTGCCAGCAGTTACTCGATTGGGGGGTCCACTGAAGCTTTCTTT. It yields the protein CASSYSIGGSTEAFF.

The V call is TRBV5-1, the J call TRBJ2-3; maybe TRBD1 (6 bases). This CDR3 is built from 18 residues. Looked up from germline, CDR1 is SGHRS and CDR2 is YFSETQ. The V end was cut by 3 bases, the J end by 2 bases, with 22 bases between. Written as DNA, the CDR3 is TGCGCCAGCAGCTGGGATGTGGGGGCCAACCTCCTCACAGATACGCAGTATTTT. This sequence encodes CASSWDVGANLLTDTQYF. Full variable domain (rest looked up from reference TRBV5-1 and TRBJ2-3): KAGVTQTPRYLIKTRGQQVTLSCSPISGHRSVSWYQQTPGQGLQFLFEYFSETQRNKGNFPGRFSGRQFSNSRSEMNVSTLELGDSALYLCASSWDVGANLLTDTQYFGPGTRLTVL.

The rearrangement uses TRBV2 and TRBJ2-7; tentatively, D is TRBD2 (5 bases). The CDR3 is made up of 15 amino acids. V shed 7 bases and J shed 4 bases, with 20 bases lying between them. Looked up from germline, CDR1 is SNHLY and CDR2 is FYNNEI. CDR3 bases: TGTGCCAGCAAACCACGCAGCGGCCAAGGATACGAGCAGTACTTC. Protein product: CASKPRSGQGYEQYF.

The CDR3 sequence: CASSWGGDEQFF. The CDR3 DNA is TGTGCCAGCAGCTGGGGAGGCGATGAGCAGTTCTTC. The chain uses TRBV6-2 or TRBV6-3 and TRBJ2-1; D might be TRBD2 (6 bases). Trimming stripped 6 bases from V and 8 bases from J, with 11 bases between. This CDR3 has 12 amino acids. The germline CDR1 and CDR2 sequences are MNHEY and SVGEGT.

This chain uses TRBV11-3 with TRBJ2-2, with 12 bases that match TRBD2. This CDR3 has 16 residues. CDR1 and CDR2 (germline): SGHNT, YENEEA. The J segment lost 7 bases and the V segment lost 4 bases, leaving 7 bases of the junction unmatched. Here the CDR3 DNA reads TGTGCCAGCAGCTACCGACTAGCGGGGGTTGGCGGGGAGCTGTTTTTT. It translates to CASSYRLAGVGGELFF. Based on the CDR3 plus reference TRBV11-3 and TRBJ2-2, the full variable domain is EAGVVQSPRYKIIEKKQPVAFWCNPISGHNTLYWYLQNLGQGPELLIRYENEEAVDDSQLPKDRFSAERLKGVDSTLKIQPAELGDSAVYLCASSYRLAGVGGELFFGEGSRLTVL.

Only one count was recorded for this clone. The chain couples TRBV29-1 to TRBJ2-7; D is ambiguous. The CDR3 runs 11 residues. The germline gives CDR1 SQVTM, CDR2 ANQGSEA. The V end was cut by 5 bases, the J end by 2 bases, with 7 bases between. The CDR3 DNA reads TGCAGCGTTCGGAGTACCTACGAGCAGTACTTC. This codes for CSVRSTYEQYF.

The V and J genes are TRBV19 and TRBJ2-7; the match to TRBD1 covers 7 bases. CDR3 length equals 15 residues. V was pared by 4 bases and J by 3 bases, with 9 bases of the junction left unmatched. Germline values: CDR1 LNHDA, CDR2 SQIVND (reference sequence). The CDR3 is CASSTTGTLFYEQYF. CDR3 sequence (DNA): TGTGCCAGTAGTACGACAGGGACCCTCTTCTACGAGCAGTACTTC. The entire variable domain, with the rest obtained from reference TRBV19 and TRBJ2-7, is as follows: DGGITQSPKYLFRKEGQNVTLSCEQNLNHDAMYWYRQDPGQGLRLIYYSQIVNDFQKGDIAEGYSVSREKKESFPLTVTSAQKNPTAFYLCASSTTGTLFYEQYFGPGTRLTVT.

The chain carries TRBV28 and TRBJ1-2; no definite D call. Germline V lookup: CDR1 MDHEN, CDR2 SYDVKM. The length of the CDR3 is 14 residues. V shed 7 bases and J shed 0 bases, with 12 bases lying between them. The CDR3 protein is CASTSELSNYGYTF. DNA of the CDR3: TGTGCCAGCACCTCCGAACTCTCTAACTATGGCTACACCTTC.

The chain combines TRBV5-1 with TRBJ2-2, with 12 bases identical to TRBD1. The V gene's germline CDR1 is SGHRS and CDR2 YFSETQ. J lost 6 bases, V lost 0 bases, and 3 bases had no gene match. This CDR3 region has 16 residues. This CDR3 reads CASSLGDRGHAGELFF. CDR3 bases: TGCGCCAGCAGCTTGGGGGACAGGGGGCATGCCGGGGAGCTGTTTTTT.

The chain combines TRBV3-1 (or the pseudogene TRBV3-2) with TRBJ1-1, with 7 bases matching TRBD1. The CDR3 contains 14 residues. V lost 4 bases, J lost 3 bases, and 5 bases stayed unmatched. CDR1 is LGHDT and CDR2 is YNNKEL in the germline V gene (reference sequence). The CDR3 region is CASSLTGTDTEAFF. CDR3 DNA sequence: TGTGCCAGCAGCCTTACGGGGACAGACACTGAAGCTTTCTTT.